This T cell receptor (beta chain) was obtained from a study of T-cell memory formation after mild COVID-19. Study-wide findings and caveats: The main location of contracting CD4+ clones was CM and EM, and that of contracting CD8+ clones was EMRA.

Points on this clonotype: What it binds is unknown. One junction end disagrees with the germline gene, perhaps due to a read error.

Germline CDR1 reads SGHTA; CDR2 reads FQGNSA. The CDR3 has 16 residues. TCRdb passed the 5' RACE reads through MiXCR, listing each CDR3 protein once. This table has over 150,000 distinct CDR3 sequences, less than 20% appearing once. The clonotype was recovered from a man between 18 and 29 years old who had mild COVID-19 (a few samples of this study predate the infection). Cell type and time point are not known. Sequences were obtained from PBMCs or a T cell subset sorted from them (not recorded which). The chain recombines TRBV7-2 with TRBJ2-3; a weak D match, TRBD2 (7 bases). CDR3 loop: CASSSGAGASTYTQYF. CDR3 coding DNA: TGTGCCAGCAGCTCCGGGGCGGGGGCTAGCACATATACGCAGTATTTT.